Presented here are 16 T cell receptor beta chains from one specimen sequenced in a study of cytomegalovirus exposure and HLA in healthy donors. PCR involved 60 Vbeta and 13 Jbeta primers. TCRdb's table, derived via immunoSEQ multiplex PCR, lists solely in-frame clones and lacks some. The repertoire holds roughly 120,000 clones, with 76% as singletons. Sequencing was carried out using PBMCs. Every receptor here comes from a woman aged 45-59 years in good health and CMV-seropositive.

The chain combines TRBV2 with TRBJ2-5; TRBD2 is a possible D gene (6 bases). The CDR3 is 12 residues long. Per the germline V gene, CDR1 is SNHLY and CDR2 is FYNNEI. The germline V and J ends were trimmed by 4 bases and 5 bases, with 8 bases remaining between them. CDR3 DNA sequence: TGTGCCAGCAGTGCCGGAGGGGAGACCCAGTACTTC. Translating it yields CASSAGGETQYF.

The V call is TRBV20-1, the J call TRBJ2-7; 7 bases fit TRBD2. V trimming: 2 bases; J trimming: 6 bases; junction bases outside the gene matches: 1. Germline CDR1 is DFQATT and CDR2 is SNEGSKA (reference sequence). The CDR3 is 11 residues long. CDR3 coding DNA: TGCAGTGCTAGATCGGGGGGCGAGCAGTACTTC. Translation: CSARSGGEQYF.

This chain uses TRBV7-9 with TRBJ2-6, with TRBD2 matching 13 bases. Germline CDR1 and CDR2: SEHNR and FQNEAQ (reference sequence). Trimming cost V 8 bases and J 3 bases; bases outside gene matches: 4. The CDR3 has 16 amino acids. CDR3 sequence (DNA): TGTGCCAGCGGAACTAGCGGGAGGGGTGGGGCCAACGTCCTGACTTTC. Protein product: CASGTSGRGGANVLTF.

In the case of this clone: Sequence at one end of the junction differs from germline and may be a read error. The chain employs TRBV6-9 and TRBJ2-4; maybe TRBD1 (6 bases). This CDR3 has 12 residues. Germline V gene sequence: CDR1 MNHGY, CDR2 SVAAGI. The CDR3 DNA sequence: TGTGCTCGACCGGGACATACAAACAGTCAGTACTTC. Translated, it gives CARPGHTNSQYF.

This chain connects TRBV7-2 to TRBJ1-5; D unresolved. The germline V and J ends were trimmed by 5 bases and 0 bases, with 11 bases remaining between them. This CDR3 comprises 15 residues. The germline gives CDR1 SGHTA, CDR2 FQGNSA. The CDR3 DNA follows: TGTGCCAGCAGCGCTGGCAGTCATAGCAATCAGCCCCAGCATTTT. This gives the protein CASSAGSHSNQPQHF. Supplemented by reference TRBV7-2 and TRBJ1-5, the full variable domain reads GAGVSQSPSNKVTEKGKDVELRCDPISGHTALYWYRQSLGQGLEFLIYFQGNSAPDKSGLPSDRFSAERTGGSVSTLTIQRTQQEDSAVYLCASSAGSHSNQPQHFGDGTRLSIL.

This chain uses TRBV4-3 with TRBJ2-1; tentatively, D is TRBD1 (6 bases). This CDR3 region has 15 residues. The V and J ends lost 1 base and 2 bases respectively, with 9 bases between them. From germline, CDR1 is LGHNA and CDR2 YSLEER. The CDR3 DNA sequence: TGCGCCAGCAGCCAAGTAGGGGGAACCTACAATGAGCAGTTCTTC. It specifies CASSQVGGTYNEQFF.

This sequence joins TRBV7-6 and TRBJ2-2, with a weak D call TRBD2 (7 bases). The CDR3 runs 15 residues. Germline CDR1 SGHVS, CDR2 FNYEAQ. Deletions cut 5 bases from V and 0 bases from J, with 10 bases between. CDR3 region: CASSPGGANTGELFF. The CDR3, as DNA: TGTGCCAGCAGCCCGGGGGGCGCGAACACCGGGGAGCTGTTTTTT.

This chain uses TRBV6-1 with TRBJ1-2; the D gene is possibly TRBD1 (6 bases). Trimming removed 5 bases at V and 5 bases at J, with 9 bases between. Germline CDR1 is MNHNS and CDR2 is SASEGT. The CDR3 contains 12 residues. CDR3: CASSLDRYGYTF. Written as DNA, the CDR3 is TGTGCCAGCAGTCTGGACAGATATGGCTACACCTTC.

This clone came up a few times. The gene calls are TRBV9 and TRBJ1-5; perhaps TRBD1 as D (6 bases). The CDR3 has 14 amino acids. Germline lookup yields CDR1 SGDLS and CDR2 YYNGEE. Trimming removed 4 bases at V and 5 bases at J, with 13 bases between. The CDR3 DNA reads as TGTGCCAGCAGCTCGGGAGGGGGTGATCAGCCCCAGCATTTT. Translation: CASSSGGGDQPQHF. Combining the CDR3 with reference TRBV9 and TRBJ1-5 gives the whole variable domain DSGVTQTPKHLITATGQRVTLRCSPRSGDLSVYWYQQSLDQGLQFLIQYYNGEERAKGNILERFSAQQFPDLHSELNLSSLELGDSALYFCASSSGGGDQPQHFGDGTRLSIL.

This clone turned up a few times. The CDR3 DNA reads as TGTGCCAGCAGCTTACGGGGGGGACAGTGGCAGCCCCAGCATTTT. Its protein is CASSLRGGQWQPQHF. The chain employs TRBV7-2 and TRBJ1-5; 7 positions match TRBD1. The germline V gene encodes CDR1 SGHTA and CDR2 FQGNSA. The V gene end was trimmed by 2 bases and the J gene end by 7 bases; junction bases not matched to a gene: 8. The CDR3 is made up of 15 amino acids.

This sequence joins TRBV6-1 and TRBJ2-7; 7 nucleotides align to TRBD2. The J segment lost 2 bases and the V segment lost 5 bases, leaving 9 bases of the junction unmatched. The CDR3 has 15 amino acids. CDR1 is MNHNS and CDR2 is SASEGT in the germline V gene. The CDR3 spells CASSRGREGTYEQYF. CDR3 DNA sequence: TGTGCCAGCAGTCGGGGGAGGGAGGGGACCTACGAGCAGTACTTC.

This CDR3 reads CASSLNGYEQYF. As DNA, the CDR3 is TGTGCCAGCAGCTTGAACGGTTACGAGCAGTACTTC. The chain uses TRBV5-4 and TRBJ2-7; D unresolved. Germline CDR1 SGHNT, CDR2 YYREEE (reference sequence). The V end lost 1 base, the J end lost 4 bases, and 6 bases lay between the germline ends. There are 12 residues in the CDR3.

The V call is TRBV6-5, the J call TRBJ1-5; 9 nucleotides line up with TRBD1. Per the germline V gene, CDR1 is MNHEY and CDR2 is SVGAGI. This CDR3 has 13 amino acids. J was trimmed by 9 bases and V by 5 bases; bases with no gene match: 5. CDR3 protein: CASSTGGLPPQHF. As DNA, the CDR3 is TGTGCCAGCAGTACAGGGGGCCTCCCGCCCCAGCATTTT.

The rearrangement links TRBV9 to TRBJ1-2; maybe TRBD1 (6 bases). Germline values: CDR1 SGDLS, CDR2 YYNGEE. V lost 4 bases and J 2 bases, leaving 12 bases between the germline ends. This CDR3 region has 14 residues. Here the CDR3 reads CASSPVRGNYGYTF. Here the CDR3 DNA reads TGTGCCAGCAGCCCCGTTAGGGGGAACTATGGCTACACCTTC.

The chain links TRBV19 to TRBJ2-7; TRBD2 matches at 8 bases. Trimming cost V 10 bases and J 2 bases; bases outside gene matches: 4. This CDR3 is 12 amino acids long. Germline V gene lookup returns CDR1 LNHDA and CDR2 SQIVND (reference sequence). The CDR3 nucleotides are TGTGCCACCTTAGCGGGGCCCTACGAGCAGTACTTC. Protein sequence: CATLAGPYEQYF.

The chain links TRBV11-2 to TRBJ1-2; no clear D gene. The CDR3 sequence is 14 residues long. Germline V lookup: CDR1 SGHAT, CDR2 FQNNGV. V lost 1 base and J lost 1, with 7 bases in between. In nucleotides, the CDR3 is TGTGCCAGCAGCTTAGCTGGGCTTAACTATGGCTACACCTTC. Its translation: CASSLAGLNYGYTF.